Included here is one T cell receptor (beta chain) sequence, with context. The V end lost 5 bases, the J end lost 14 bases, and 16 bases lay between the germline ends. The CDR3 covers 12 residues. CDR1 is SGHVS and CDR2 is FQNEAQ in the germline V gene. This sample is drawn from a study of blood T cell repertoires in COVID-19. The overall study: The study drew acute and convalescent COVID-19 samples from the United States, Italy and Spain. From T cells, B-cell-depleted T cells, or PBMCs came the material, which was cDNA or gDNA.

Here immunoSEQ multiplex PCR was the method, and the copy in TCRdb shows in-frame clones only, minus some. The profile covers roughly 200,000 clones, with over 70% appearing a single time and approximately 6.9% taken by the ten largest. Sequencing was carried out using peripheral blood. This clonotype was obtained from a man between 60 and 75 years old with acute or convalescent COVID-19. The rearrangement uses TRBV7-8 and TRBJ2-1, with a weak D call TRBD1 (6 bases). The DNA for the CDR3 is TGTGCCAGCAGCCAAGGGTGGCAGGGGAAGTTCTTC. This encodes CASSQGWQGKFF.